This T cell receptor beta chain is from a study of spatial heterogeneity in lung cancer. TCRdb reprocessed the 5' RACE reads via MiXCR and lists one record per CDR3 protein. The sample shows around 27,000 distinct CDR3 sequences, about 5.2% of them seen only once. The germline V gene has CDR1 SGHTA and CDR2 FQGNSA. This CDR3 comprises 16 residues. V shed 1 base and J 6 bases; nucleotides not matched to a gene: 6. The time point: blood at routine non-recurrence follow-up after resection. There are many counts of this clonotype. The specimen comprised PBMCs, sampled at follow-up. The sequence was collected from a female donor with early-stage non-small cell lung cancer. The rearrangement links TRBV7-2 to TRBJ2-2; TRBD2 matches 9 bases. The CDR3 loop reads CASSLEGGGAPGELFF. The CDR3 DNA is TGTGCCAGCAGCTTAGAAGGCGGGGGGGCCCCCGGGGAGCTGTTTTTT.